There are many counts of the clone carrying this T cell receptor (beta chain). Its target is unknown. This record comes from a study of CD8 T cells in ankylosing spondylitis. A single record per CDR3 protein comes from TCRdb applying MiXCR to the 5' RACE reads. The data contain 150,000 to 200,000 distinct CDR3 sequences, around 19% of them seen just once; the ten biggest clones take up approximately 7.8%. Study results and caveats: Disease-linked clones were reportedly significantly enriched in matched ankylosing spondylitis synovial fluid. Disease-linked clones had a CD8+ phenotype and relatively low frequency in peripheral blood. Previously reported in reactive arthritis synovial fluid and blood were some of the motif variants. Ankylosing spondylitis blood appeared to be characterized by a TCR beta motif of 7 to 9 highly homologous variants.

The CDR3 has 14 amino acids. V dropped 3 bases and J dropped 7; count of bases not matched to a gene: 5. Germline CDR1 KGHDR, CDR2 SFDVKD. This chain links TRBV24-1 with TRBJ2-1; 7 nucleotides line up with TRBD1. The specimen was blood, either unsorted or a sorted T cell fraction (not recorded which). This clonotype originated in a male donor with ankylosing spondylitis or in good health (not recorded which). The CDR3 sequence: CATSDGTVGNEQFF. Written as DNA, the CDR3 is TGTGCCACCAGTGATGGGACAGTGGGGAATGAGCAGTTCTTC.